This T cell receptor (beta chain) is drawn from a study of blood T cell repertoires in COVID-19. Turning to the study itself: Donors in the United States, Italy and Spain gave samples during acute or convalescent COVID-19. The cDNA or gDNA used as material had been derived from T cells, B-cell-depleted T cells, or PBMCs.

CDR3 length: 15 amino acids. CDR1 and CDR2 (germline): SGHDT, YYEEEE. Trimming stripped 0 bases from V and 2 bases from J, with 12 bases between. Original processing notes: Amplification of reference gene primers provided the estimated nucleated cell counts. Clones were sequenced by immunoSEQ multiplex PCR, and TCRdb holds only the in-frame ones, with some missing. V and J calls and clone size are copied from that table; D and trimming were computed from the DNA. The repertoire includes 55,000 to 70,000 clones, approximately 79% of them detected once, and roughly 3.2% sits in the top ten. The source is a man aged 55-75 years with acute or convalescent COVID-19. V gene TRBV5-6 combines with J gene TRBJ2-7; D might be TRBD1 (6 bases). Input material: peripheral blood. DNA of the CDR3: TGTGCCAGCAGCTTGGTGGGACACCGAACCTACGAGCAGTACTTC. It translates to CASSLVGHRTYEQYF.